The present T cell receptor (beta chain) was sequenced within a study of blood T cells in healthy people across ages. PCR was performed a second time for about 7 to 11 cycles using a sample-barcoded 5' primer and a J-beta primer mix. One entry per CDR3 protein, called by TCRdb with MiXCR from the 5' RACE reads. The table includes under 800,000 distinct CDR3 sequences, 20% to 25% detected once. Trimming removed 6 bases at V and 6 bases at J, with 12 bases between. This CDR3 comprises 13 residues. This clonotype was observed a handful of times. This chain links TRBV12-3 or TRBV12-4 with TRBJ2-4; a possible D gene is TRBD2 (5 bases). This clonotype originated in a man between 65 and 85 years old in good health. The sequencing sample was made of blood. The CDR3, as DNA: TGTGCCAGCAGCCAGGACTGGTTAAACATTCAGTACTTC. This sequence encodes CASSQDWLNIQYF.